This TCR beta chain was recovered during a study of Graves' ophthalmopathy and Graves' hyperthyroidism. The authors amplified TCR beta CDR3 regions, and they did so from RNA transcripts for repertoire sequencing. An opening RT-PCR round employed HTBI primers and preceded a second-round multiplex PCR. MiXCR, run by TCRdb on the multiplex PCR reads, gives a single entry per CDR3 protein. Among about 410,000 distinct CDR3 sequences listed, approximately 20% were seen once. Ophthalmopathy in the donors was of moderate-to-severe activity, with CAS ≥3, NOSPECS ≥4 and duration under 3 months. Other autoimmune diseases, uncontrolled infections, pregnancy and lactation each led to patient exclusion. Clinicians diagnosed using symptoms, serum thyroxine, TRAb, thyroid ultrasound and orbital computed tomography. The PBMCs used were ones drawn from about 9.3 ml of fresh peripheral blood. CDR1 is SQVTM, CDR2 ANQGSEA, per germline. This CDR3 region has 13 residues.

This clonotype was counted only a few times. This clone may be a read error of a much larger clone one base away. Specimen: peripheral blood. This receptor was taken from a woman aged 18-29 years with Graves' ophthalmopathy. The rearrangement links TRBV29-1 to TRBJ2-5, with 7 bases fitting TRBD2. The DNA of the CDR3 is TGCAGCGTTGAAGGGAGCGGGGTGGAGATCCAGTACTTC. Amino acid sequence: CSVEGSGVEIQYF.